The T cell receptor beta chain described here comes from a study of cytotoxic CD8 clonotypes in ibrutinib-treated CLL. Whole-study findings and limits: Rising at ibrutinib response, clonality subsequently fell back toward baseline at progression.

Turning to this clone: Antigen unknown.

Produced via immunoSEQ multiplex PCR; TCRdb's table is partial and in-frame only. The repertoire holds some 200,000 clones, with 70% to 75% as singletons. The CDR3 extends over 14 amino acids. Trimming removed 3 bases at V and 1 base at J, with 10 bases between. The germline V gene has CDR1 SGDLS and CDR2 YYNGEE. The sample here was PBMCs, taken after 12 months of ibrutinib treatment. The V gene is TRBV9, the J gene TRBJ1-1; maybe TRBD1 (5 bases). The TCR originated in a human donor with chronic lymphocytic leukemia. The CDR3 bases are TGTGCCAGCAGCGGGCTGGGGGGGAACACTGAAGCTTTCTTT. Protein: CASSGLGGNTEAFF.